This TCR beta chain stems from a study of control samples from healthy donors and cancer patients. TCRdb keeps only in-frame clones here, not all; method: immunoSEQ multiplex PCR. This sample yields over 150,000 clones, of which 85% to 95% are seen a single time; about 5.2% belongs to the top ten. Germline V CDR1 and CDR2: MNHEY, SVGEGT. V shed 5 bases and J 0 bases; nucleotides not matched to a gene: 6. The CDR3 has 16 residues. The TCR sequence derives from a man aged 35-49 years in good health. The chain carries TRBV6-2 or TRBV6-3 and TRBJ1-5, with TRBD1 identical over 8 bases. Sample: blood. CDR3 residues: CASSRGQGYSNQPQHF. The DNA for the CDR3 is TGTGCCAGCAGTCGCGGACAGGGATATAGCAATCAGCCCCAGCATTTT.